This is a list of T cell receptor beta chains from one sample in a study of OX40 agonist ivuxolimab in advanced cancers. Libraries were prepared by immunoSEQ multiplex PCR; TCRdb keeps only in-frame clonotypes and omits some of them. The data hold about 63,000 clones, with 75% to 90% observed a single time. This specimen consisted of CD4+ or CD8+ T cells sorted from blood, obtained in a trial of the OX40 agonist ivuxolimab. The receptors shown here come from an adult with an advanced solid tumor such as melanoma, head and neck, liver or kidney cancer. CDR3s include the opening cysteine and the closing phenylalanine or tryptophan.

CDR3 length: 16; V gene: TRBV7-8; CDR3 protein: CASSSGGTGGKEEQFF
CDR3 length: 14; V gene: TRBV28; CDR3 protein: CASSRGTNYNEQFF
CDR3 length: 15; V gene: TRBV7-8; CDR3 protein: CASSLVGSSYNEQFF
CDR3 length: 16; V gene: TRBV27; CDR3 protein: CASSPTLGAGGTEAFF
CDR3 length: 12; V gene: TRBV10-3; CDR3 protein: CAISESADTQYF
CDR3 length: 13; V gene: TRBV2; CDR3 protein: CASKTRMNTEAFF
CDR3 length: 17; V gene: TRBV7-8; CDR3 protein: CASSLEAGAYLNSPLHF
CDR3 length: 15; V gene: TRBV7-9; CDR3 protein: CASSFRLAGGYEQFF
CDR3 length: 19; V gene: TRBV27; CDR3 protein: CASSSLTPSLAGGSYEQYF
CDR3 length: 15; V gene: TRBV28; CDR3 protein: CASSWTGGANYGYTF
CDR3 length: 15; V gene: TRBV10-3; CDR3 protein: CAISETGLNTGELFF
CDR3 length: 18; V gene: TRBV5-1; CDR3 protein: CASSLAPQLAGGANEQFF
CDR3 length: 14; V gene: TRBV27; CDR3 protein: CASSLAGEPYEQYF
CDR3 length: 15; V gene: TRBV7-8; CDR3 protein: CASWEGQGYRETQYF
CDR3 length: 17; V gene: TRBV27; CDR3 protein: CASSFSGLETNTGELFF
CDR3 length: 14; V gene: TRBV6-5; CDR3 protein: CASSTGTGAYEQYF
CDR3 length: 14; V gene: TRBV27; CDR3 protein: CASSKAGGNTEAFF
CDR3 length: 13; V gene: TRBV2; CDR3 protein: CASRLTGFYEQYF
CDR3 length: 15; V gene: TRBV7-9; CDR3 protein: CASSLPGGPYETQYF
CDR3 length: 13; V gene: TRBV7-8; CDR3 protein: CASSLYVNNEQFF
CDR3 length: 16; V gene: TRBV7-3; CDR3 protein: CASSPWRSGRGDEQFF
CDR3 length: 14; V gene: TRBV9; CDR3 protein: CASSGQYSNQPQHF
CDR3 length: 14; V gene: TRBV11-2; CDR3 protein: CASSSLAEQETQYF
CDR3 length: 12; V gene: TRBV30; CDR3 protein: CAWSALGETQYF
CDR3 length: 13; V gene: TRBV15; CDR3 protein: CATSRDSGTVKYF
CDR3 length: 14; V gene: TRBV29-1; CDR3 protein: CSVDSRLGDYGYTF
CDR3 length: 12; V gene: TRBV7-9; CDR3 protein: CASSSASYEQYF
CDR3 length: 13; V gene: TRBV30; CDR3 protein: CAWSGDLGREQYF
CDR3 length: 14; V gene: TRBV10-3; CDR3 protein: CAISVGGATYEQYF
CDR3 length: 15; V gene: TRBV11-3; CDR3 protein: CASSLAGTGSYEQYF
CDR3 length: 14; V gene: TRBV28; CDR3 protein: CASNLQGSTGELFF
CDR3 length: 15; V gene: TRBV15; CDR3 protein: CATSRAKGQGYGYTF
CDR3 length: 13; V gene: TRBV19; CDR3 protein: CAASWQLNTEAFF
CDR3 length: 14; V gene: TRBV5-4; CDR3 protein: CASSFIGGGPAQYF
CDR3 length: 15; V gene: TRBV5-1; CDR3 protein: CASSLVALRPHEQYF
CDR3 length: 16; V gene: TRBV27; CDR3 protein: CASSSLLGLSTGELFF
CDR3 length: 14; V gene: TRBV11-1; CDR3 protein: CASSLSQGVLGYTF
CDR3 length: 15; V gene: TRBV6-1; CDR3 protein: CASSESLFFSYEQYF
CDR3 length: 15; V gene: TRBV5-1; CDR3 protein: CASSLAGTANYGYTF
CDR3 length: 15; V gene: TRBV28; CDR3 protein: CASSPRTGSTDTQYF
CDR3 length: 15; V gene: TRBV27; CDR3 protein: CASSLTGTSNEKLFF
CDR3 length: 13; V gene: TRBV18; CDR3 protein: CASSPGSNQPQHF
CDR3 length: 13; V gene: TRBV29-1; CDR3 protein: CSVEGQGYYEQYF
CDR3 length: 14; V gene: TRBV27; CDR3 protein: CASSLAGEFTEAFF
CDR3 length: 14; V gene: TRBV10-3; CDR3 protein: CAITGTGGNTEAFF
CDR3 length: 16; V gene: TRBV4-1; CDR3 protein: CASRHAGLGSGNTIYF
CDR3 length: 15; V gene: TRBV9; CDR3 protein: CASSVAGAGNQPQHF
CDR3 length: 16; V gene: TRBV14; CDR3 protein: CASSQDPMGDSYEQYF
CDR3 length: 16; V gene: TRBV9; CDR3 protein: CASSGGATDPYNEQFF
CDR3 length: 13; V gene: TRBV7-3; CDR3 protein: CASSLARGREQYF
CDR3 length: 12; V gene: TRBV2; CDR3 protein: CATQVGNTEAFF
CDR3 length: 16; V gene: TRBV2; CDR3 protein: CASSEALGLAVHEQFF
CDR3 length: 17; V gene: TRBV5-1; CDR3 protein: CASSLREGSATNEKLFF
CDR3 length: 16; V gene: TRBV27; CDR3 protein: CASSLKAGGSTDTQYF